A single sample gave rise to the 19 T cell receptor beta chains below, sequenced in a study of blood T cell repertoires in COVID-19. Assay: immunoSEQ multiplex PCR; the TCRdb copy retains only in-frame clones and omits some. The sample records roughly 70,000 clones, over 75% being singletons. Sequencing used peripheral blood. These receptors came from a man aged 70-80 years with acute or convalescent COVID-19.

The chain links TRBV5-1 to TRBJ1-1; 8 bases agree with TRBD1. Per the germline V gene, CDR1 is SGHRS and CDR2 is YFSETQ. Unmatched junction bases numbered 9, after V lost 4 bases and J lost 4 bases. The CDR3 length is 15 residues. CDR3 nucleotide sequence: TGCGCCAGCAGCGATACCAGGGGGCGAGGCACTGAAGCTTTCTTT. It yields the protein CASSDTRGRGTEAFF.

J is TRBJ1-5 and V is TRBV18, with 7 bases that match TRBD1. Germline V lookup: CDR1 KGHSH, CDR2 LQKENI. The CDR3 covers 17 residues. Trimming took 6 bases from V and 0 from J; bases not matched to a gene: 11. The CDR3 here is CASSELPGQLSNQPQHF. As DNA, the CDR3 is TGTGCCAGCTCCGAGCTCCCGGGACAGCTTAGCAATCAGCCCCAGCATTTT.

This clone has only one observation. This sequence joins TRBV6-5 and TRBJ2-7; TRBD1 might be the D (5 bases). Germline V lookup: CDR1 MNHEY, CDR2 SVGAGI. The V gene lost 6 bases and the J gene lost 0 bases, with 12 bases spanning the gap. The CDR3 is 14 amino acids. The CDR3 spells CASSRRQPSYEQYF. The CDR3, as DNA: TGTGCCAGCAGCCGTCGACAGCCCTCCTACGAGCAGTACTTC.

The CDR3 region is CASSVATQDNQPQHF. The CDR3 DNA reads as TGTGCCAGCAGCGTAGCTACACAGGACAATCAGCCCCAGCATTTT. The V and J genes are TRBV9 and TRBJ1-5, with D tentatively TRBD1 (5 bases). The germline V gene has CDR1 SGDLS and CDR2 YYNGEE. The CDR3 totals 15 residues. Trimming removed 0 bases from V and 3 bases from J, with 10 bases in between.

This chain joins TRBV7-9 and TRBJ1-1; 8 nucleotides agree with TRBD1. V was pared by 5 bases and J by 5 bases, with 13 bases of the junction left unmatched. The CDR3 has 16 amino acids. Germline CDR1 SEHNR, CDR2 FQNEAQ (reference sequence). The CDR3 nucleotides read TGTGCCAGCAGCCCCAGGGGCAGGGGGCGCCAAACTGAAGCTTTCTTT. Its protein is CASSPRGRGRQTEAFF.

J is TRBJ2-3 and V is TRBV4-2; TRBD2 matches 9 bases. This CDR3 comprises 16 residues. The J segment lost 4 bases and the V segment lost 3 bases, leaving 8 bases of the junction unmatched. Germline assignment: CDR1 LGHNA and CDR2 YNFKEQ. Here the CDR3 reads CASSHPAGGQADTQYF. CDR3 DNA sequence: TGTGCCAGCAGCCACCCCGCGGGGGGGCAGGCAGATACGCAGTATTTT.

The chain employs TRBV11-2 and TRBJ1-6, with D tentatively TRBD1 (5 bases). The CDR3 loop spans 15 amino acids. Trimming left V 5 bases short and J 5 bases short, with 13 bases between. CDR1 is SGHAT, CDR2 FQNNGV, per germline. The CDR3 DNA follows: TGTGCCAGCAGCGACAGCGTGAGGAATAATTCACCCCTCCACTTT. This codes for CASSDSVRNNSPLHF.

The chain couples TRBV29-1 to TRBJ1-1, with a weak D call TRBD1 (5 bases). Germline CDR1 reads SQVTM; CDR2 reads ANQGSEA. This CDR3 has 13 amino acids. The V and J ends lost 4 bases and 4 bases respectively, with 13 bases between them. CDR3 sequence: CSVGRGGGTEAFF. DNA of the CDR3: TGCAGCGTTGGAAGGGGCGGGGGCACTGAAGCTTTCTTT.

Only one count was recorded for this clone. The rearrangement links TRBV7-9 to TRBJ2-4, with D tentatively TRBD2 (5 bases). The V end lost 1 base, the J end lost 1 base, and 5 bases lay between the germline ends. The germline V gene encodes CDR1 SEHNR and CDR2 FQNEAQ (reference sequence). There are 14 residues in the CDR3. In nucleotides, the CDR3 is TGTGCCAGCAGCTTAGGGGAGGCCAAAAACATTCAGTACTTC. This sequence encodes CASSLGEAKNIQYF.

The chain combines TRBV5-8 with TRBJ2-3; D is undetermined. The germline V gene encodes CDR1 SGHTS and CDR2 YDEGEE. This CDR3 region has 12 residues. V dropped 4 bases and J dropped 8 bases, with 11 bases sitting between them. This CDR3 is CASSPRSVTQYF. CDR3 bases: TGTGCCAGCAGCCCGAGGAGTGTTACGCAGTATTTT.

The V and J genes are TRBV7-2 and TRBJ1-2, with a possible D match to TRBD1 (5 bases). CDR1 SGHTA and CDR2 FQGNSA come from the germline V gene. The CDR3 has 13 amino acids. With 5 bases removed from V and 8 bases from J, the gap between germline ends came to 15 bases. The chain's CDR3 is CASSLDSGGGYTF. The CDR3 nucleotides are TGTGCCAGCAGCCTCGACAGTGGTGGGGGCTACACCTTC.

The chain recombines TRBV9 with TRBJ1-4; a weak D match, TRBD1 (6 bases). CDR3 length: 19 amino acids. V lost 0 bases, J lost 0 bases, and 18 bases lay in between. The germline V gene encodes CDR1 SGDLS and CDR2 YYNGEE. The chain's CDR3 is CASSVGPTGGQPTNEKLFF. The CDR3 region has the DNA TGTGCCAGCAGCGTAGGCCCGACCGGCGGACAGCCAACTAATGAAAAACTGTTTTTT.

The chain joins TRBV2 to TRBJ2-2; weak D call: TRBD2 (6 bases). V lost 10 bases, J lost 3 bases, and 18 bases lay in between. The CDR3 loop spans 15 amino acids. Per germline, CDR1 SNHLY and CDR2 FYNNEI. The chain's CDR3 is CATFGGSDYTGELFF. The CDR3 nucleotides are TGTGCCACCTTTGGAGGGTCAGACTACACCGGGGAGCTGTTTTTT.

This clone occurred once. The CDR3 region has the DNA TGTGCCAGCAGCTTAGCAGGGGTCCAGACGGAGACCCAGTACTTC. It translates to CASSLAGVQTETQYF. J is TRBJ2-5 and V is TRBV7-2; possibly TRBD1 for D (5 bases). Germline loops: CDR1 SGHTA, CDR2 FQGNSA. Trimming left V 0 bases short and J 5 bases short, with 13 bases between. CDR3 size: 15 residues.

The J gene is TRBJ2-7, the V gene TRBV5-8; D gene unclear. The CDR3 runs 12 residues. The germline CDR1 and CDR2 sequences are SGHTS and YDEGEE. V gave up 5 bases and J gave up 0 bases, with 6 bases separating them. In DNA, the CDR3 is TGTGCCAGCAGTTCTAGCTCCTACGAGCAGTACTTC. It codes for CASSSSSYEQYF.

The J gene is TRBJ1-6, the V gene TRBV27; D is possibly TRBD1 (6 bases). Germline values: CDR1 MNHEY, CDR2 SMNVEV (reference sequence). The V end was cut by 2 bases, the J end by 6 bases, with 17 bases between. The CDR3 totals 17 residues. DNA of the CDR3: TGTGCCAGCAGTTTAGAGGGGGGGGGATTTGGTAATTCACCCCTCCACTTT. Residues: CASSLEGGGFGNSPLHF.

This clone was seen only once. The J gene is TRBJ1-2, the V gene TRBV3-1 (or the pseudogene TRBV3-2); D might be TRBD1 (5 bases). The CDR3 has 13 amino acids. V gave up 2 bases and J gave up 8 bases, with 12 bases separating them. Germline assignment: CDR1 LGHDT and CDR2 YNNKEL (reference sequence). The CDR3 DNA is TGTGCCAGCAGCCAATCAGGGTTATTAGGCTACACCTTC. Translating it yields CASSQSGLLGYTF.

The rearrangement joins TRBV19 to TRBJ2-3; D is unresolved. Germline lookup yields CDR1 LNHDA and CDR2 SQIVND (reference sequence). The germline V and J ends were trimmed by 5 bases and 9 bases, with 9 bases remaining between them. This CDR3 has 11 amino acids. The DNA for the CDR3 is TGTGCCAGTAGTTTTTTATCCACGCAGTATTTT. Translated, it gives CASSFLSTQYF.

V is TRBV10-3 and J is TRBJ1-1, with D perhaps matching TRBD1 (5 bases). The CDR3 is 15 residues long. Germline V CDR1 and CDR2: ENHRY, SYGVKD. V was trimmed by 6 bases and J by 7 bases, leaving 21 bases between them. Written as DNA, the CDR3 is TGTGCCATCAGCTCCCATGACAGAAGGGAAGATGAAGCTTTCTTT. As protein: CAISSHDRREDEAFF.